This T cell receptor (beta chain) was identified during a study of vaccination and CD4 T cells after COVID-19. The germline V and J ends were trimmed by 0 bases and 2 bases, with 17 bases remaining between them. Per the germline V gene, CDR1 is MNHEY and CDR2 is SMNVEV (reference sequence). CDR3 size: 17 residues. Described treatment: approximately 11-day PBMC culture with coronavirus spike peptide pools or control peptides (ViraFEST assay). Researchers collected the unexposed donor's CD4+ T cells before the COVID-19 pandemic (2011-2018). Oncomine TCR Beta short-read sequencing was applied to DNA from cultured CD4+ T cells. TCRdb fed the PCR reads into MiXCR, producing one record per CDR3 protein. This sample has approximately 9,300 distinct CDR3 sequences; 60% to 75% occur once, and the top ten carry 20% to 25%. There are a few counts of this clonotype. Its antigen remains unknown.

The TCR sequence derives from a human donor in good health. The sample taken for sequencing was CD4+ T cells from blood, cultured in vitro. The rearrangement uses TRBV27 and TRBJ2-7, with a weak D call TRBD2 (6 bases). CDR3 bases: TGTGCCAGCAGTTTATCGATTGTCGGGAGTAGCCCCTACGAGCAGTACTTC. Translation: CASSLSIVGSSPYEQYF.